This T cell receptor (beta chain) appears in the sequencing data of a study of blood T cell repertoires in COVID-19. Germline V gene data show CDR1 as ENHRY and CDR2 as SYGVKD. CDR3 size: 15 residues. V dropped 3 bases and J dropped 3; count of bases not matched to a gene: 6. Assay: immunoSEQ multiplex PCR; the TCRdb copy retains only in-frame clones and omits some. This table holds around 150,000 clones, around 85% found once. The chain links TRBV10-3 to TRBJ1-1; 8 nucleotides line up with TRBD1. The sequence was collected from a man in his 60s with active or convalescent COVID-19. The sequencing sample was made of peripheral blood. CDR3 sequence: CAISEQGEGDTEAFF. CDR3 DNA sequence: TGTGCCATCAGTGAACAGGGGGAAGGGGACACTGAAGCTTTCTTT.